This T cell receptor (beta chain) was retrieved from a study of blood T cell repertoires in COVID-19. Study-level background: Collection of acute and convalescent COVID-19 samples took place in the United States, Italy and Spain. T cells, B-cell-depleted T cells, or PBMCs supplied cDNA or gDNA.

The germline V gene encodes CDR1 SNHLY and CDR2 FYNNEI. The CDR3 spans 14 residues. J lost 2 bases, V lost 8 bases, and 7 bases had no gene match. Authors' processing steps: Nucleated cell counts were estimated from reference gene primer amplification. Clones were sequenced by immunoSEQ multiplex PCR, and TCRdb holds only the in-frame ones, with some missing. V, J and clone size derive from that table, while D and trimming were established from the DNA sequence. The sample consists of some 150,000 clones, 87% of them appearing once. A single count supports this clone. This clonotype originated in a woman aged 55-75 years with active or convalescent COVID-19. V usage is TRBV2 and J usage is TRBJ1-1; 8 bases agree with TRBD1. Specimen: peripheral blood. The CDR3 coding sequence is TGTGCCAGCGTATCAGACAGGGGAAACACTGAAGCTTTCTTT. Residues: CASVSDRGNTEAFF.